This T cell receptor (beta chain) was profiled in a study of T cell responses to AZD1222 COVID-19 vaccine. Profiling relied on immunoSEQ multiplex PCR, and the TCRdb table lists in-frame clones only, not all of them. The sample carries around 100,000 clones, 87% recorded once. Comment on this clone: Its antigen is not identified.

Study outcomes and limitations: Sampling captured repertoires only after the peak T cell response. Targets within unmutated variant regions were reportedly found for nearly half of spike-specific TCRs.

Pooling was applied to second doses at about 4 or about 12 weeks. The TCR sequence derives from an adult who received the AZD1222 COVID-19 vaccine. The input for sequencing was peripheral blood, taken 28 days after the second AZD1222 dose.

The CDR3 loop is CAWIQGKTEAFF. Written as DNA, the CDR3 is TGTGCCTGGATTCAGGGGAAAACTGAAGCTTTCTTT. The chain has TRBV30 and TRBJ1-1; perhaps TRBD1 as D (6 bases). The CDR3 totals 12 residues. Germline V gene sequence: CDR1 GTSNPN, CDR2 SVGIG (reference sequence). Trimming pared 4 bases from V and 5 bases from J, leaving 11 bases between.